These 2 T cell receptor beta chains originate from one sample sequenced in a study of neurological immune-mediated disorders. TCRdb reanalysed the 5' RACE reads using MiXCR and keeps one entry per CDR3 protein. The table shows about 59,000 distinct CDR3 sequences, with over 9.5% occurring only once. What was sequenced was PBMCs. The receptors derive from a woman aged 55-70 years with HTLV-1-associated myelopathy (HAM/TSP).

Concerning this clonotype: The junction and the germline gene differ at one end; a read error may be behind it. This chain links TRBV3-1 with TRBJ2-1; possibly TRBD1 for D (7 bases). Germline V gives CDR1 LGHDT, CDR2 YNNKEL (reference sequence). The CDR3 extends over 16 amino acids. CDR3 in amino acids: CASSQVVAAGGNEQFF. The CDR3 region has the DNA TGCGCCAGCAGCCAAGTAGTAGCGGCAGGGGGAAATGAGCAGTTCTTC.

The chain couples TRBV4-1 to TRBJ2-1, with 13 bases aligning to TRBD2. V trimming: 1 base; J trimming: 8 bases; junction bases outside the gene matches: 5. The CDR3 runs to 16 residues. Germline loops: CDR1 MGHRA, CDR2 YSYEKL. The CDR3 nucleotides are TGCGCCAGCAGCCAAGTTCGGACTAGCGGGAGATATGAGCAGTTCTTC. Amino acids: CASSQVRTSGRYEQFF.